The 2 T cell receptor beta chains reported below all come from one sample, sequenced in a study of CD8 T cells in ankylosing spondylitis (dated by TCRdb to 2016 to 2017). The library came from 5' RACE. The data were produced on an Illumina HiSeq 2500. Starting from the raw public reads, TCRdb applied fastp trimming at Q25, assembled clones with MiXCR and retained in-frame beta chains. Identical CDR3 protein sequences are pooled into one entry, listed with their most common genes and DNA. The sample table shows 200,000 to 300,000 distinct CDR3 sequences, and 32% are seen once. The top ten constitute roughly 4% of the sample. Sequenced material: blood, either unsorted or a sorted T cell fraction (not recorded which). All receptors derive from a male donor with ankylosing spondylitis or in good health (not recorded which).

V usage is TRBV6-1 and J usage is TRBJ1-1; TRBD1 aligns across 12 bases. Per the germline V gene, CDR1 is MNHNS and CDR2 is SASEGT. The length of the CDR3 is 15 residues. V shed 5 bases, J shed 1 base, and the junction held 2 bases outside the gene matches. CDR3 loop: CASSPGQGANTEAFF. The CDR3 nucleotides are TGTGCCAGCAGTCCGGGACAGGGGGCGAACACTGAAGCTTTCTTT.

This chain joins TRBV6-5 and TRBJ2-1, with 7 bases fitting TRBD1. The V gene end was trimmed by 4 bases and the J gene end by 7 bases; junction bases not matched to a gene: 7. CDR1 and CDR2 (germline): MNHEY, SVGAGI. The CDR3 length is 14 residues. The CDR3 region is CASSLGQARNEQFF. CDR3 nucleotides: TGTGCCAGCAGTTTAGGACAGGCAAGAAATGAGCAGTTCTTC.